This TCR beta chain was profiled in a study of blood T cell repertoires in COVID-19. The CDR3 has 14 amino acids. The germline CDR1 and CDR2 sequences are LNHDA and SQIVND (reference sequence). The V end lost 3 bases, the J end lost 2 bases, and 11 bases lay between the germline ends. Residents of 24 US areas, aged about 18 to 89 years, made up the participants. Which cohort a participant joined came from the clinical history participants gave. The method was immunoSEQ multiplex PCR; TCRdb's version includes in-frame clones alone and lacks a portion of them. This table holds a few hundred thousand clones, 75% to 90% found once.

Sequencing used PBMCs or T cells enriched from blood (not recorded which). The gene calls are TRBV19 and TRBJ2-7; D is unclear. This TCR came from a woman under 40 who had recovered from COVID-19. The CDR3 region has the DNA TGTGCCAGTAGTATGAGGCTAGGAACCTACGAGCAGTACTTC. Its translation is CASSMRLGTYEQYF.